The 18 T cell receptor beta chains in this list originate from one sample, sequenced in a study of vaccination effects on CD4 cells after COVID-19. Before sequencing, viral peptide pools were used by the ViraFEST assay to expand antigen-specific CD4+ T cells. Culture lasted around eleven days before CD4+ T cell isolation. The person acquired a PCR-confirmed SARS-CoV-2 infection between March and December 2020. These receptors have no identified antigens. Generated by immunoSEQ multiplex PCR, the TCRdb table keeps only in-frame clones and is missing some. Here the sample spans approximately 28,000 clones, around 82% being singletons. This sample comprised CD4+ T cells from PBMCs cultured with HCoV-NL63 spike peptides, obtained before COVID-19 vaccination. The receptor set was obtained from a human donor who had a prior SARS-CoV-2 infection.

The chain couples TRBV11-2 to TRBJ2-6; tentatively, D is TRBD1 or TRBD2 (5 bases each). The CDR3 extends over 19 amino acids. Germline V lookup: CDR1 SGHAT, CDR2 FQNNGV. The V end was cut by 2 bases, the J end by 3 bases, with 20 bases between. CDR3 residues: CASSLRGTHSRGGANVLTF. Here the CDR3 DNA reads TGTGCCAGCAGCTTAAGAGGGACGCACTCAAGGGGTGGGGCCAACGTCCTGACTTTC.

The genes are TRBV4-1 and TRBJ2-5, with 7 bases fitting TRBD2. The CDR3 runs 16 residues. V shed 3 bases, J shed 8 bases, and the junction held 15 bases outside the gene matches. Germline V gene sequence: CDR1 MGHRA, CDR2 YSYEKL. CDR3 sequence (DNA): TGCGCCAGCAGCCAGATAAACATACTAGCGTTCGGTACCCAGTACTTC. It is translated as CASSQINILAFGTQYF.

The V call is TRBV3-1 (or the pseudogene TRBV3-2), the J call TRBJ1-5; maybe TRBD1 (5 bases). V gave up 3 bases and J gave up 7 bases, with 19 bases separating them. The CDR3 totals 16 residues. Looked up from germline, CDR1 is LGHDT and CDR2 is YNNKEL (reference sequence). CDR3 sequence: CASSQGGRDCGQPQHF. The CDR3 coding sequence is TGTGCCAGCAGCCAGGGAGGCAGGGATTGTGGACAGCCCCAGCATTTT.

V usage is TRBV5-8 and J usage is TRBJ1-1, with 7 positions matching TRBD1. The CDR3 has 17 residues. The germline gives CDR1 SGHTS, CDR2 YDEGEE. Germline trimming cut 3 bases from V and 0 bases from J; bases unmatched to any gene: 11. CDR3 loop: CASSSDYTGTVNTEAFF. For the CDR3, the DNA is TGTGCCAGCAGCTCGGACTACACCGGGACAGTGAACACTGAAGCTTTCTTT.

J is TRBJ1-2 and V is TRBV15; 10 bases are a match to TRBD1. J lost 8 bases, V lost 0 bases, and 9 bases had no gene match. Germline V lookup: CDR1 LNHNV, CDR2 YYDKDF (reference sequence). The CDR3 runs to 16 residues. The CDR3 region is CATSRDLSGTGAGYTF. The CDR3 nucleotides read TGTGCCACCAGCAGAGACCTATCCGGGACAGGGGCCGGCTACACCTTC.

This chain links TRBV10-3 with TRBJ1-1, with D possibly being TRBD1 (5 bases). CDR1 is ENHRY and CDR2 is SYGVKD in the germline V gene. This CDR3 region has 13 residues. With 4 bases removed from V and 5 bases from J, the gap between germline ends came to 11 bases. CDR3 DNA: TGTGCCATCAGTGGAAGGGGTGGGACTGAAGCTTTCTTT. This translates into CAISGRGGTEAFF.

This clone was counted once. In nucleotides, the CDR3 is TGTGCCAGCAGCGTAGGGCTAGCGGGGGCTTTAACCGGGGAGCTGTTTTTT. This sequence encodes CASSVGLAGALTGELFF. V usage is TRBV9 and J usage is TRBJ2-2, with TRBD2 identical over 10 bases. V gave up 0 bases and J gave up 5 bases; unmatched junction bases: 7. Germline V gene lookup returns CDR1 SGDLS and CDR2 YYNGEE. This CDR3 has 17 residues. Full variable domain (remainder filled in from reference TRBV9 and TRBJ2-2): DSGVTQTPKHLITATGQRVTLRCSPRSGDLSVYWYQQSLDQGLQFLIQYYNGEERAKGNILERFSAQQFPDLHSELNLSSLELGDSALYFCASSVGLAGALTGELFFGEGSRLTVL.

This clone was detected only once. The V and J genes are TRBV2 and TRBJ1-6, with D perhaps matching TRBD1 (5 bases). Germline CDR1 reads SNHLY; CDR2 reads FYNNEI. The CDR3 has 13 amino acids. Trimming removed 4 bases at V and 4 bases at J, with 5 bases between. The CDR3 bases are TGTGCCAGCAGTGGACAGTATAATTCACCCCTCCACTTT. It specifies CASSGQYNSPLHF.

J is TRBJ2-3 and V is TRBV9; no clear D gene. V lost 3 bases, J lost 1 base, and 6 bases lay in between. The CDR3 extends over 13 amino acids. Germline CDR1 reads SGDLS; CDR2 reads YYNGEE. The CDR3 coding sequence is TGTGCCAGCAGCGCCACTCGCACAGATACGCAGTATTTT. This sequence encodes CASSATRTDTQYF.

This chain connects TRBV7-3 to TRBJ2-2; tentative D call: TRBD1 (5 bases). Germline V gene data show CDR1 as SGHTA and CDR2 as FQGTGA. Trimming stripped 9 bases from V and 4 bases from J, with 12 bases between. The CDR3 has 13 residues. CDR3 in amino acids: CASSPQGTGELFF. DNA of the CDR3: TGTGCCAGTTCACCCCAGGGCACCGGGGAGCTGTTTTTT.

The gene calls are TRBV5-1 and TRBJ2-5; D unresolved. Trimming cost V 0 bases and J 5 bases, with 8 bases left between them. This CDR3 spans 13 amino acids. Germline V gene lookup returns CDR1 SGHRS and CDR2 YFSETQ. The CDR3 DNA reads as TGCGCCAGCAGCTTGGGACAACTGGAGACCCAGTACTTC. Its translation: CASSLGQLETQYF.

This chain uses TRBV11-3 with TRBJ1-2; tentative D call: TRBD1 (5 bases). V was clipped by 0 bases and J by 7 bases, with 15 bases between them. Germline values: CDR1 SGHNT, CDR2 YENEEA. The CDR3 length is 15 residues. CDR3 region: CASSLDSVRGGGYTF. The DNA for the CDR3 is TGTGCCAGCAGCTTAGATAGCGTACGGGGCGGTGGCTACACCTTC. Combining the CDR3 with reference TRBV11-3 and TRBJ1-2 gives the whole variable domain EAGVVQSPRYKIIEKKQPVAFWCNPISGHNTLYWYLQNLGQGPELLIRYENEEAVDDSQLPKDRFSAERLKGVDSTLKIQPAELGDSAVYLCASSLDSVRGGGYTFGSGTRLTVV.

The CDR3 region is CASSVDTGRIGSPLHF. The CDR3 DNA is TGTGCCAGCAGCGTCGATACAGGGCGGATCGGATCACCCCTCCACTTT. The chain is built from TRBV5-4 and TRBJ1-6; D perhaps matches TRBD1 (6 bases). The germline gives CDR1 SGHNT, CDR2 YYREEE (reference sequence). V shed 4 bases and J shed 10 bases, with 21 bases lying between them. This CDR3 has 16 amino acids.

V and J are TRBV5-6 and TRBJ2-5; no clear D. V gave up 2 bases and J gave up 3 bases, with 8 bases separating them. The CDR3 is 13 amino acids. Germline assignment: CDR1 SGHDT and CDR2 YYEEEE. CDR3 DNA sequence: TGTGCCAGCAGCTTTTCTCCCGAAGAGACCCAGTACTTC. The encoded protein is CASSFSPEETQYF.

The chain carries TRBV3-1 (or the pseudogene TRBV3-2) and TRBJ2-2; D may be TRBD1 or TRBD2 (5 bases each). V shed 0 bases and J shed 6 bases, with 14 bases lying between them. The CDR3 length is 16 residues. Germline V gives CDR1 LGHDT, CDR2 YNNKEL (reference sequence). This CDR3 reads CASSQDEEGWSGELFF. DNA of the CDR3: TGTGCCAGCAGCCAAGATGAAGAGGGGTGGTCCGGGGAGCTGTTTTTT.

The J gene is TRBJ2-5, the V gene TRBV5-1, with 10 bases that match TRBD2. Germline CDR1 reads SGHRS; CDR2 reads YFSETQ. The CDR3 length is 17 residues. V shed 2 bases and J 2 bases; nucleotides not matched to a gene: 9. The CDR3 DNA follows: TGCGCCAGCAGCTTTGGGCTAGCGGGAGTCCCGCAAGAGACCCAGTACTTC. It yields the protein CASSFGLAGVPQETQYF.

The J gene is TRBJ2-6, the V gene TRBV29-1; D remains unclear. This CDR3 is 14 amino acids long. From germline, CDR1 is SQVTM and CDR2 ANQGSEA. V lost 6 bases to trimming and J lost 1 base, with 10 bases between them. CDR3 coding DNA: TGCAGCGTCGCGTTGAGTTCTGGGGCCAACGTCCTGACTTTC. The encoded protein is CSVALSSGANVLTF.

In its sample, this clone ranks as medium-sized. The same CDR3 arises from other DNA sequences in this sample as well. V is TRBV18 and J is TRBJ2-2, with 12 bases aligning to TRBD1. The germline CDR1 and CDR2 sequences are KGHSH and LQKENI. Trimming took 4 bases from V and 4 from J; bases not matched to a gene: 4. The CDR3 contains 16 residues. The CDR3 coding sequence is TGTGCCAGCTCACGCCCGGGACAGGGGGCCACCGGGGAGCTGTTTTTT. Translation gives CASSRPGQGATGELFF.